A single sample is the source of the 10 T cell receptor beta chains below, sequenced in a study of a mutant IDH1 vaccine in newly diagnosed glioma. Sequencing used immunoSEQ multiplex PCR; TCRdb keeps in-frame clones, though not all of them. The table has about 56,000 clones, approximately 87% seen once. Time point here: week 35, safety follow-up. In every dose of vaccine, 300 ug of mutant IDH1 20-mer peptide was given alongside topical imiquimod. Their antigens are not known. Sequencing used PBMCs, obtained from a glioma patient whose treatment included an IDH1 peptide vaccine. These receptors all stem from a middle-aged man with glioma.

This chain uses TRBV19 with TRBJ2-2; TRBD2 matches 8 bases. J lost 0 bases, V lost 5 bases, and 14 bases had no gene match. The CDR3 extends over 19 amino acids. CDR1 and CDR2 from the germline V gene are LNHDA and SQIVND (reference sequence). Here the CDR3 DNA reads TGTGCCAGTAGTTCCCGGGTGGGTAGCGGGGCCTCGAACACCGGGGAGCTGTTTTTT. Its translation is CASSSRVGSGASNTGELFF.

The chain combines TRBV10-3 with TRBJ2-3; 7 bases align to TRBD1. J gave up 6 bases and V 8 bases, and 11 bases lay outside the gene matches. Germline V lookup: CDR1 ENHRY, CDR2 SYGVKD. The CDR3 extends over 14 amino acids. The CDR3 loop reads CAIGPGPTGDTQYF. The DNA for the CDR3 is TGTGCCATCGGCCCGGGACCGACAGGGGATACGCAGTATTTT.

Only a few counts were recorded for this clone. The chain couples TRBV14 to TRBJ1-2, with a weak D call TRBD1 (5 bases). Germline values: CDR1 SGHDN, CDR2 FVKESK. The V end lost 4 bases, the J end lost 5 bases, and 17 bases lay between the germline ends. CDR3 size: 15 residues. The CDR3 protein is CASSRGLRDLYGYTF. CDR3 DNA: TGTGCCAGCAGCCGGGGTCTAAGGGACCTATATGGCTACACCTTC.

In this sample, this clone turned up a few times. The conserved phenylalanine or tryptophan normally closing the CDR3 is absent here, so this likely arose from a read error. Because the CDR3's place on the DNA is in doubt, the DNA is left out and the CDR3 is given as listed by TCRdb. The gene calls are TRBV23-1 and TRBJ2-7; the D call of TRBD1 is as the table states it, not checked on the DNA. TRBV23-1 is identified as an open reading frame with a role that is uncertain. The CDR3 sequence runs 10 residues, both termini included. CDR3 in amino acids: CASSHPPDRY.

This chain joins TRBV25-1 and TRBJ1-2; 9 positions agree with TRBD1. The germline CDR1 and CDR2 sequences are MGHDK and SYGVNS. The V gene end was trimmed by 6 bases and the J gene end by 5 bases; junction bases not matched to a gene: 4. The CDR3 length is 13 residues. CDR3 nucleotide sequence: TGTGCCAGCAGCCCACAGGGGGCGTATGGCTACACCTTC. Its translation: CASSPQGAYGYTF.

This chain joins TRBV4-1 and TRBJ2-1; 10 bases line up with TRBD2. CDR3 size: 17 residues. The germline CDR1 and CDR2 sequences are MGHRA and YSYEKL. The V segment lost 1 base and the J segment 9 bases; nucleotides outside the gene matches: 12. The CDR3 nucleotides read TGCGCCAGCAGCCAAGGTAGTCGGGCTAGCGGGAGAGGTGAGCAGTTCTTC. This codes for CASSQGSRASGRGEQFF.

The V call is TRBV5-5, the J call TRBJ1-2, with TRBD1 matching over 9 bases. V trimming: 4 bases; J trimming: 5 bases; junction bases outside the gene matches: 3. In germline, CDR1 is SGHKS, CDR2 YYEKEE (reference sequence). The CDR3 runs to 13 residues. The DNA of the CDR3 is TGTGCCAGCAGCCAGGGACAGGGATATGGCTACACCTTC. Protein sequence: CASSQGQGYGYTF.

The chain links TRBV4-1 to TRBJ1-2; possibly TRBD1 for D (6 bases). CDR1 and CDR2 from the germline V gene are MGHRA and YSYEKL. CDR3 length: 12 residues. With 10 bases removed from V and 7 bases from J, the gap between germline ends came to 16 bases. CDR3 sequence reads: CATEGGASGYTF. CDR3 in DNA: TGCGCCACTGAGGGGGGGGCGAGTGGCTACACCTTC.

The J gene is TRBJ1-1, the V gene TRBV6-1; D remains ambiguous. This CDR3 contains 12 residues. Germline V gene sequence: CDR1 MNHNS, CDR2 SASEGT. Trimming took 6 bases from V and 0 from J, leaving 5 bases between them. CDR3: CASREMNTEAFF. The CDR3 DNA sequence: TGTGCCAGCAGAGAAATGAACACTGAAGCTTTCTTT.

This rearrangement joins TRBV15 to TRBJ2-1; TRBD2 aligns across 13 bases. CDR3 length: 16 residues. J lost 8 bases, V lost 1 base, and 5 bases had no gene match. Germline CDR1 reads LNHNV; CDR2 reads YYDKDF (reference sequence). The CDR3 is CATSRVGLAGPYEQFF. CDR3 DNA: TGTGCCACCAGCAGAGTGGGACTAGCGGGACCCTATGAGCAGTTCTTC.